What follows describes a single T cell receptor beta chain. Its specificity is not known. Data came from immunoSEQ multiplex PCR; TCRdb stores just in-frame clones and leaves some out. The sample includes about 99,000 clones, 75% to 95% of them seen just once. The data derive from a study of OX40 agonist ivuxolimab in advanced cancers. Overall study findings and caveats: Among T cells, CD8+ cells averaged more expanded clones than CD4+ cells. Compared with others, partial responders at 0.1-3.0 mg/kg displayed clonal expansion among the lowest.

This CDR3 has 17 amino acids. CDR1 and CDR2 (germline): MDHEN, SYDVKM. V was cut by 2 bases and J by 1 base, with 15 bases left in between. The timepoints at which blood was sampled were baseline, cycle 4 day 1, and cycle 7 day 1. The chain recombines TRBV28 with TRBJ2-1; unclear D gene. The sequencing here drew on CD4+ or CD8+ T cells sorted from blood, taken in a trial of the OX40 agonist ivuxolimab. The origin of this receptor is an adult with an advanced solid tumor such as melanoma, head and neck, liver or kidney cancer. The CDR3 reads CASSLQDLGFSYNEQFF. In nucleotides, the CDR3 is TGTGCCAGCAGTTTACAGGACCTTGGTTTTTCCTACAATGAGCAGTTCTTC.